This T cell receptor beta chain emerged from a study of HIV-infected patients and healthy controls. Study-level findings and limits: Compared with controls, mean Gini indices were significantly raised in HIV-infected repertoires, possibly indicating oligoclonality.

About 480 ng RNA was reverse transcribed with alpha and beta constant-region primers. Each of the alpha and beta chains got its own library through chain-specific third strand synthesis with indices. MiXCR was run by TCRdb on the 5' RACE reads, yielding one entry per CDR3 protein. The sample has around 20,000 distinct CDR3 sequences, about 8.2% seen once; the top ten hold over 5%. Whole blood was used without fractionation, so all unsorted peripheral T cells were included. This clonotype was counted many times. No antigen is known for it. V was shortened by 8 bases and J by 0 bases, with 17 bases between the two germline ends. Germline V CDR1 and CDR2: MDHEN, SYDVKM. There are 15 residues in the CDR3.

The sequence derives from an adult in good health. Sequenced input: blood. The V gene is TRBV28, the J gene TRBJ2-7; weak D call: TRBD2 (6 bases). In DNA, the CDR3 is TGTGCCAGCGGGGGAGGAAAGGTGGACTCCTACGAGCAGTACTTC. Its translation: CASGGGKVDSYEQYF.